This T cell receptor beta chain derives from a study of blood T cell repertoires in COVID-19. Followed over time, Seattle patients had been enrolled while infection was active. Trimming stripped 8 bases from V and 3 bases from J, with 11 bases between. This CDR3 is built from 12 residues. This table comes from immunoSEQ multiplex PCR, and its TCRdb copy is limited to in-frame clones, with some not included. The sample yields fewer than 300,000 clones, roughly 92% seen once. Input material: peripheral blood. The sequence was collected from a woman aged 30 to 39 with COVID-19, enrolled during active disease. The chain has TRBV12-3 or TRBV12-4 and TRBJ2-7, with D perhaps TRBD1 (6 bases). CDR3 region: CASGADSYEQYF. The DNA for the CDR3 is TGTGCCAGCGGGGCGGACAGCTACGAGCAGTACTTC.